This is a list of T cell receptor beta chains from one sample in a study of neurological immune-mediated disorders. TCRdb itself ran the 5' RACE reads through MiXCR, one entry per CDR3 protein. The sample lists more than 40,000 distinct CDR3 sequences; approximately 2.8% were seen once. Sequencing was carried out using PBMCs. The receptor set was obtained from a woman aged 45-65 years with multiple sclerosis. Both conserved end residues are part of each CDR3. A D gene is named only where the DNA matches it firmly. Clone size appears in some rows only: once, few, many, or a class for an expanded clone.

>TRBV7-2|TRBJ1-6|many|TRBD1
TGTGCCAGCAGCTTACGGACAGGGGGTGAAGGATCACCCCTCCACTTT
CASSLRTGGEGSPLHF
>TRBV5-1|TRBJ1-3|once|TRBD1
TGCGCCAGCGGATCGGGACAGGCCGGACAAGGAAAAAACATATATTTT
CASGSGQAGQGKNIYF
>TRBV12-3/TRBV12-4|TRBJ2-3|many|-
TGTGCCAGCCGTGGACAGTCACTAGGCACAGATACGCAGTATTTT
CASRGQSLGTDTQYF
>TRBV29-1|TRBJ1-2|many|TRBD1
TGCAGCGTTGATATAAGACAGGGTACTTATGGCTACACCTTC
CSVDIRQGTYGYTF
>TRBV25-1|TRBJ2-5|many|TRBD1
TGTGCCAGCAGTGAGACAGGGTTTTTAGAGACCCAGTACTTC
CASSETGFLETQYF
>TRBV28|TRBJ2-7|many|TRBD1
TGTGCCAGCAGCTCACAGGGGTTCGGCTACGAGCAGTACTTC
CASSSQGFGYEQYF
>TRBV7-7|TRBJ1-2|many|-
TGTGCCAGCAGCTTAGATCCCCGGGGCTATGGCTACACCTTC
CASSLDPRGYGYTF
>TRBV6-5|TRBJ1-1|many|-
TGTGCCAGCAGTTACTCGAGTCATGGGAACACTGAAGCTTTCTTT
CASSYSSHGNTEAFF
>TRBV5-1|TRBJ2-1|many|TRBD2
TGCGCCAGCAGCGGGCCTACTAGCGGGGGAGCCAATGAGCAGTTCTTC
CASSGPTSGGANEQFF
>TRBV12-3/TRBV12-4|TRBJ1-1|many|-
TGTGCCAGCAGTTTAACTTCCGCTTTGGGGGAAGCTTTCTTT
CASSLTSALGEAFF
>TRBV20-1|TRBJ1-5|many|-
TGCAGTGCCTCACGGGCCCAGGAGCTGAGCAATCAGCCCCAGCATTTT
CSASRAQELSNQPQHF
>TRBV28|TRBJ2-5|many|TRBD2
TGTGCCACCACCCTCGCGGGAGGGCCCGGAGAGACCCAGTACTTC
CATTLAGGPGETQYF
>TRBV12-3/TRBV12-4|TRBJ1-5|many|-
TGTGCCAGCAGTTTACGTGGGGATCAGCCCCAGCATTTT
CASSLRGDQPQHF
>TRBV7-9|TRBJ1-2|many|TRBD1
TGTGCCAGCAGCCGGGACAGTTTCTATGGCTACACCTTC
CASSRDSFYGYTF
>TRBV20-1|TRBJ1-1|many|-
TGCAGTGCTAGAGACCGCAGGGGACGCACTGAAGCTTTCTTT
CSARDRRGRTEAFF
>TRBV20-1|TRBJ1-6|many|-
TGCAGTGCGCCAAGGGGGAGCTCCTATAATTCACCCCTCCACTTT
CSAPRGSSYNSPLHF
>TRBV7-9|TRBJ2-3|many|-
TGTGCCAGCAGCTTAGCGACGACAGATACGCAGTATTTT
CASSLATTDTQYF
>TRBV5-6|TRBJ2-3|many|TRBD1
TGTGCCAGCAGCTACACAGGGGCGCTTCTGGATACGCAGTATTTT
CASSYTGALLDTQYF
>TRBV3-1|TRBJ2-7|many|-
TGTGCCAGCAGCCCAGGAGCCGATTTGGGCTACTACGAGCAGTACTTC
CASSPGADLGYYEQYF
>TRBV20-1|TRBJ1-2|many|-
TGCAGTGCCGCGCAAGGAGGAGGCTACACCTTC
CSAAQGGGYTF
>TRBV20-1|TRBJ2-4|many|-
TGCAGTGCTATCAGGTCCAAAAACATTCAGTACTTC
CSAIRSKNIQYF
>TRBV12-5|TRBJ2-2|many|-
TGTGCTAGTGGTTCTGAAATCACCGGGGAGCTGTTTTTT
CASGSEITGELFF
>TRBV7-2|TRBJ2-1|many|TRBD2
TGTGCCAGCAGCTTAATTAGCGGGGGGACTATCAATGAGCAGTTCTTC
CASSLISGGTINEQFF
>TRBV6-5|TRBJ2-7|many|TRBD1
TGTGCCACCACGGCAGGGACAGGGAGCTACGAGCAGTACTTC
CATTAGTGSYEQYF
>TRBV5-1|TRBJ2-1|many|TRBD1
TGCGCCAGCAGCTTGACCACCGGGACAGACTACAATGAGCAGTTCTTC
CASSLTTGTDYNEQFF
>TRBV28|TRBJ2-5|many|TRBD2
TGTGCCAGCAGTTCGAGGACTAGCGGGATCCCGCCTGAAGAGACCCAGTACTTC
CASSSRTSGIPPEETQYF
>TRBV7-2|TRBJ1-1|many|-
TGTGCCAGCAGCCCGCAAACAGGGCGAGAAGCTTTCTTT
CASSPQTGREAFF
>TRBV5-1|TRBJ2-6|many|-
TGCGCCAGCAGCCCCCTTGGGCTCTCTGGGGCCAACGTCCTGACTTTC
CASSPLGLSGANVLTF
>TRBV18|TRBJ2-5|many|TRBD1
TGTGCCAGCTCACCCTCACAGGGGGAGACCCAGTACTTC
CASSPSQGETQYF
>TRBV10-3|TRBJ1-5|many|-
TGTGCCTCCTCCAACGGGTTGAATCAGCCCCAGCATTTT
CASSNGLNQPQHF
>TRBV20-1|TRBJ2-1|many|TRBD2
TGCAGTGCTAGCCTCCAGCGGGAGAAATATGAGCAGTTCTTC
CSASLQREKYEQFF
>TRBV29-1|TRBJ2-1|many|-
TGCAGCGTGAAGGAGAAAGGACAGTCCTACAATGAGCAGTTCTTC
CSVKEKGQSYNEQFF
>TRBV5-6|TRBJ2-2|many|TRBD1
TGTGCCAGCAGCCCAGACAGGGGAATCGACACCGGGGAGCTGTTTTTT
CASSPDRGIDTGELFF
>TRBV5-1|TRBJ2-1|many|-
TGCGCCAGCAGCTTACTTGGTCCCGACAATGAGCAGTTCTTC
CASSLLGPDNEQFF
>TRBV3-1|TRBJ2-7|many|TRBD1
TGTGCCAGCATGACGACAGGGGTCCCCTACGAGCAGTACTTC
CASMTTGVPYEQYF
>TRBV2|TRBJ1-5|many|-
TGTGCCAGCAGTGAAGAACAGGGCGATCAGCCCCAGCATTTT
CASSEEQGDQPQHF
>TRBV5-1|TRBJ1-1|many|-
TGCGCCAGCAGCAGGAGGGCGGACACTGAAGCTTTCTTT
CASSRRADTEAFF
>TRBV20-1|TRBJ2-3|many|-
TGCAGTGCTAGGCTAGCGCAAGATACGCAGTATTTT
CSARLAQDTQYF
>TRBV7-2|TRBJ2-3|many|TRBD2
TGTGCCAGCAGCTTAGTTCTAGCGGGGGCCACAGATACGCAGTATTTT
CASSLVLAGATDTQYF
>TRBV30|TRBJ1-5|many|TRBD1
TGTGCCTGGAGTGTAGAGCGGACAGGGGTTCAGCCCCAGCATTTT
CAWSVERTGVQPQHF
>TRBV12-3/TRBV12-4|TRBJ2-1|many|-
TGTGCCAGCAGCTACACCTCGTCAGAGTGGTTCTTC
CASSYTSSEWFF
>TRBV7-2|TRBJ2-6|many|-
TGTGCCAGCAGCTACCGAACAGGGAACTCTGGGGCCAACGTCCTGACTTTC
CASSYRTGNSGANVLTF
>TRBV9|TRBJ1-4|many|-
TGTGCCAGCAGTGAATCCGGGACCTCAAATGAAAAACTGTTTTTT
CASSESGTSNEKLFF
>TRBV6-5|TRBJ2-1|many|-
TGTGCCAGCAGTTACAGGGTACCATACTACAATGAGCAGTTCTTC
CASSYRVPYYNEQFF
>TRBV6-2/TRBV6-3|TRBJ2-7|-|-
TGTGCCAGCAGTTATGACAGTGACCACGAGCAGTACTTC
CASSYDSDHEQYF
>TRBV20-1|TRBJ2-1|many|TRBD2
TGCAGCGCCGGCGGGGGGCGCATCGGGGGAGGGCTTTGGGAGCAGTTCTTC
CSAGGGRIGGGLWEQFF
>TRBV4-1|TRBJ1-1|many|-
TGCGCCAGCAGCCAAGATACATACCTCATGAACACTGAAGCTTTCTTT
CASSQDTYLMNTEAFF